This TCR beta chain was found in a study of T cell responses to AZD1222 COVID-19 vaccine. To note about this clone: The antigen remains unidentified.

Broader study findings: There were mostly white British donors and more females than males, and clonal diversity was possibly underestimated. When two AZD1222 doses had been given, Spike-specific TCR breadth and depth rose. The peak T cell response came first, and repertoires were sampled only after it. Along spike, vaccine-associated CD4 TCRs were found throughout, with dominance at 160-218 and 743-854.

Some clones are missing from TCRdb's copy, which holds only in-frame ones; the method was immunoSEQ multiplex PCR. The sample includes tens of thousands of clones, around nine tenths of them seen just once. This TCR came from an adult in good health. The source material was peripheral blood, sampled on day 0 of AZD1222 vaccination.

CDR3 residues: CSASASGYEQYF. DNA for the CDR3: TGCAGTGCTAGTGCTAGCGGCTACGAGCAGTACTTC. The genes are TRBV20-1 and TRBJ2-7; 7 bases line up with TRBD2. V gave up 3 bases and J gave up 3 bases; unmatched junction bases: 2. CDR1 and CDR2 (germline): DFQATT, SNEGSKA (reference sequence). This CDR3 is 12 amino acids long.